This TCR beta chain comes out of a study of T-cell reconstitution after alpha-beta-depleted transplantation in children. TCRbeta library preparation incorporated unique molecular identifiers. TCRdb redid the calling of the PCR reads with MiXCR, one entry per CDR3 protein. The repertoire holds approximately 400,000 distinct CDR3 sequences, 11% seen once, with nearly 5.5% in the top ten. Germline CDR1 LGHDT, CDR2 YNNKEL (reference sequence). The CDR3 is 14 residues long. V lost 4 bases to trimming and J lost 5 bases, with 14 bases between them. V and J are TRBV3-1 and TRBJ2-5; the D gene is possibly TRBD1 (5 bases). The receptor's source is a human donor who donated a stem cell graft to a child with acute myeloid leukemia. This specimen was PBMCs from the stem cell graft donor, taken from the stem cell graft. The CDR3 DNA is TGTGCCAGCAGCCGAAGGACAAAGCACGAGACCCAGTACTTC. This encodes CASSRRTKHETQYF.